The clone carrying this TCR beta chain occurred a few times. Trimming took off 2 bases at V and 8 bases at J, with 15 bases between the two ends. The germline V gene encodes CDR1 GTSNPN and CDR2 SVGIG (reference sequence). The CDR3 has 14 residues. Produced via immunoSEQ multiplex PCR; TCRdb's table is partial and in-frame only. The sample lists 150,000 to 200,000 clones, more than 90% occurring once. The data originate from a study of control samples from healthy donors and cancer patients. The genes are TRBV30 and TRBJ2-2; the D is unclear. The specimen sequenced was blood. This sequence was found in a young man in good health. CDR3 DNA: TGTGCCTGGAGTCGTGGTCTTCCTGAGGGGGAGCTGTTTTTT. Translating it yields CAWSRGLPEGELFF. The whole variable domain, filled in from reference TRBV30 and TRBJ2-2, reads SQTIHQWPATLVQPVGSPLSLECTVEGTSNPNLYWYRQAAGRGLQLLFYSVGIGQISSEVPQNLSASRPQDRQFILSSKKLLLSDSGFYLCAWSRGLPEGELFFGEGSRLTVL.